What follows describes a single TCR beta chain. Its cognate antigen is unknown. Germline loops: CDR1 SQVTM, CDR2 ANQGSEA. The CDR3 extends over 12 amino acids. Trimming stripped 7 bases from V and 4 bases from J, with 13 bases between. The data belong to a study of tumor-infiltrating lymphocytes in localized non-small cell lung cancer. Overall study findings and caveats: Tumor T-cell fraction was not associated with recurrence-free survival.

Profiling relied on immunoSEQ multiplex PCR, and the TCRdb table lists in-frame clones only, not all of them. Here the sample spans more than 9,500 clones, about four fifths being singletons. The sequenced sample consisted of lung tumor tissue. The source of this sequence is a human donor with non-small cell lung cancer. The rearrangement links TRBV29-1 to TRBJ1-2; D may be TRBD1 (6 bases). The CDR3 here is CSAAPQGYGYTF. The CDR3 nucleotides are TGCAGCGCCGCGCCACAGGGCTATGGCTACACCTTC.